A single sample is the source of the 8 T cell receptor beta chains below, sequenced in a study of a mutant IDH1 vaccine in newly diagnosed glioma (dated by TCRdb to the early 2020s). This specimen's time point label, interpreted: baseline, week 1 (first vaccination visit). Per the publication, the treatment or condition label means: pre-vaccination baseline after standard-of-care therapy. Libraries were built with the immunoSEQ multiplex PCR assay. Here the immuneACCESS table is served through TCRdb, limited to in-frame sequences with V and J called. Missing clones are a known gap in these copies; in checked studies unresolved V genes cover under half, and the rest lacks a known reason. In this sample the table shows around 99,000 clones, around 80% of which occur a single time. Jointly, the top ten make up 7% to 9% of the sample. Sequencing used PBMCs, obtained from a glioma patient treated with radiotherapy, temozolomide or both. The receptors stem from a man aged 40-49 years with glioma.

The rearrangement links TRBV27 to TRBJ1-5; D is ambiguous. Trimming stripped 3 bases from V and 2 bases from J, with 11 bases between. CDR1 and CDR2 from the germline V gene are MNHEY and SMNVEV (reference sequence). The CDR3 spans 15 residues. This CDR3 reads CASSFGSVGNQPQHF. The CDR3 coding sequence is TGTGCCAGCAGTTTCGGGTCCGTGGGCAATCAGCCCCAGCATTTT.

V is TRBV7-9 and J is TRBJ1-6; D not resolved. The CDR3 length is 17 residues. Germline values: CDR1 SEHNR, CDR2 FQNEAQ (reference sequence). Trimming pared 5 bases from V and 0 bases from J, leaving 14 bases between. The CDR3 DNA follows: TGTGCCAGCAGCCCCCGACCGACGAGCTCCTATAATTCACCCCTCCACTTT. This sequence encodes CASSPRPTSSYNSPLHF.

The V and J genes are TRBV6-5 and TRBJ2-1; D possibly corresponds to TRBD1 (6 bases). Trimming shortened V by 4 bases and J by 0 bases, and 10 bases separated the two germline ends. This CDR3 region has 15 residues. Germline CDR1 is MNHEY and CDR2 is SVGAGI. DNA for the CDR3: TGTGCCAGCAGTTCCCAGGGGAGCTCCTACAATGAGCAGTTCTTC. It codes for CASSSQGSSYNEQFF.

This rearrangement joins TRBV9 to TRBJ2-1; possible D gene TRBD2, 5 bases. Germline loops: CDR1 SGDLS, CDR2 YYNGEE. V shed 5 bases and J shed 4 bases, with 10 bases lying between them. This CDR3 region has 13 residues. As DNA, the CDR3 is TGTGCCAGCAGTGGCGGGTTATACAATGAGCAGTTCTTC. It yields the protein CASSGGLYNEQFF.

The chain combines TRBV4-1 with TRBJ2-3; 9 bases fit TRBD2. Unmatched junction bases numbered 11, after V lost 2 bases and J lost 2 bases. The V gene's germline CDR1 is MGHRA and CDR2 YSYEKL. This CDR3 contains 18 residues. CDR3 in DNA: TGCGCCAGCAGCCAAACTCACAAGCGGGGGGTCTACACAGATACGCAGTATTTT. Translation gives CASSQTHKRGVYTDTQYF.

The chain links TRBV27 to TRBJ2-1, with 9 positions matching TRBD1. The CDR3 has 17 amino acids. Germline assignment: CDR1 MNHEY and CDR2 SMNVEV (reference sequence). V trimming: 2 bases; J trimming: 7 bases; junction bases outside the gene matches: 12. The CDR3 DNA reads as TGTGCCAGCAGTTTAACAGGGACAGGGAGAGGGTCGAATGAGCAGTTCTTC. Its translation: CASSLTGTGRGSNEQFF.

V gene TRBV7-9 combines with J gene TRBJ2-2; D possibly corresponds to TRBD1 (6 bases). CDR3 length: 15 amino acids. Germline V gene lookup returns CDR1 SEHNR and CDR2 FQNEAQ (reference sequence). Trimming took off 5 bases at V and 5 bases at J, with 15 bases between the two ends. The CDR3 region is CASSPRIGGTGELFF. CDR3 nucleotide sequence: TGTGCCAGCAGCCCAAGAATAGGGGGTACCGGGGAGCTGTTTTTT.

The V call is TRBV7-9, the J call TRBJ1-4; TRBD1 aligns across 7 bases. J lost 6 bases, V lost 5 bases, and 12 bases had no gene match. Germline assignment: CDR1 SEHNR and CDR2 FQNEAQ (reference sequence). The CDR3 extends over 16 amino acids. Here the CDR3 DNA reads TGTGCCAGCAGCCTAGGCAACAGGGGAGGAGATGAAAAACTGTTTTTT. This gives the protein CASSLGNRGGDEKLFF. Variable domain in full (rest from reference TRBV7-9 and TRBJ1-4): DTGVSQNPRHKITKRGQNVTFRCDPISEHNRLYWYRQTLGQGPEFLTYFQNEAQLEKSRLLSDRFSAERPKGSFSTLEIQRTEQGDSAMYLCASSLGNRGGDEKLFFGSGTQLSVL.